This T cell receptor (beta chain) originates from a study of blood T cell repertoires in COVID-19 (dated by TCRdb to about 2020). About the investigation overall: The collaborator samples originated in the United States, Italy and Spain and spanned the acute and convalescent phases of COVID-19. Subjects who had been exposed to COVID-19, were actively infected with it, or had recovered from it provided the deeply sampled blood TCRbeta repertoires that made up the dataset. The prospective study material was composed of cDNA or gDNA derived from T cells, B-cell-depleted T cells, or PBMCs. Sample metadata almost always included a de-identified subject ID, COVID-19 status, age in years and sex. The samples were drawn from two sources: the first 160 participants of the ongoing ImmuneRACE study, and approximately 1,300 subjects contributed by 6 global collaborators. Where available, HLA class I and class II types were obtained from metadata supplied by the sample provider rather than from assay-based typing. The repertoires were made available in a free public database intended to serve as a resource for research on the immune response to SARS-CoV-2.

The full study reports these points: How much clinical and demographic metadata was included differed by source and by participant, and the metadata was provided uncurated.

Concerning this clone itself: Its binding antigen is unknown. Base qualities were left out, and no much larger clone turns up one base away.

Another Seattle source contributed samples from volunteer blood donors who had recovered from COVID-19. Whole blood was collected in K2EDTA tubes by collaborating institutions according to the institutions' own protocols. For TCRbeta analysis, collaborators shipped samples in one of three forms: frozen whole blood, isolated PBMCs, or DNA extracted from either of those sample types. TCRbeta CDR3 regions were amplified from genomic DNA by means of the immunoSEQ Assay, a bias-controlled multiplex PCR. Concerning the study's data processing: The number of nucleated cells in each sample was estimated from the amplification of reference gene primers within the assay. To quantify the absolute abundance of each unique TCRbeta CDR3 rearrangement, sequence reads were collapsed and filtered. For each sample, productive Simpson clonality was calculated as the square root of Simpson's diversity index over productive rearrangements. Here the immuneACCESS table is served through TCRdb, limited to in-frame sequences with V and J called. Missing clones are a known gap in these copies; in checked studies unresolved V genes cover under half, and the rest lacks a known reason. The V and J calls and clone size were taken over from that table, and D and trimming were inferred from the DNA. Across this sample there are about 250,000 clones, with approximately 86% seen only once. In total, the top ten clones hold 1.5% to 2% of the sample.

The V and J ends are trimmed by 5 bases and 5 bases, leaving 18 bases between them. The CDR3 sequence holds 15 residues, the cysteine and phenylalanine included. Here the CDR3 DNA is all that survives: 45 bases in frame from base 1. In the germline V gene, CDR1 corresponds to SGHTA and CDR2 to FQGTGA. The receptor was derived from a woman aged 55-69 years who had recovered from COVID-19. This receptor chain uses TRBV7-3 and TRBJ1-2; perhaps TRBD1 is the D gene, with 5 bases matching. Material for sequencing was peripheral blood. For the CDR3, the sequence is CASSPNRFGDYGYTF. Read as DNA, the sequence is TGTGCCAGCAGCCCGAACAGGTTCGGAGATTATGGCTACACCTTC.